The TCR beta chain described here comes from a study of regulatory T cells in long-lasting Graves disease. General study findings and limits: Persistent patients shared some 2,900 public clonotypes among themselves. Newly diagnosed patients shared fewer, at about a thousand.

Building of the TCR beta libraries involved iRepertoire HTBI primers and Arm-PCR of CDR3 regions. Each CDR3 protein is one row after TCRdb ran MiXCR on the multiplex PCR reads. The sample yields approximately 310,000 distinct CDR3 sequences, over 15% seen once. Looked up from germline, CDR1 is MNHEY and CDR2 is SVGEGT. Losses at the gene ends were 5 bases for V and 2 bases for J; bases not matched to a gene: 9. There are 17 residues in the CDR3. This clonotype was counted at least ten times. Its antigen is not identified. Time point given: newly diagnosed GD, antithyroid drugs for less than 3 months. Scientists built the TCR library using RNA that was extracted from PBMCs.

The chain recombines TRBV6-2 or TRBV6-3 with TRBJ2-6, with TRBD2 matching 7 bases. The source was peripheral blood mononuclear cells (PBMCs), collected at new diagnosis, from a patient treated with antithyroid drugs. This TCR came from a female donor with Graves disease. The CDR3 here is CASSEAQREAGANVLTF. CDR3 bases: TGTGCCAGCAGTGAAGCACAGCGGGAAGCTGGGGCCAACGTCCTGACTTTC.